In its sample, the clone carrying this T cell receptor (beta chain) was seen once. From germline, CDR1 is SEHNR and CDR2 FQNEAQ (reference sequence). Trimming pared 5 bases from V and 0 bases from J, leaving 14 bases between. The CDR3 is made up of 15 amino acids. This entry comes from a study of blood T cell repertoires in COVID-19. Libraries were prepared by immunoSEQ multiplex PCR; TCRdb keeps only in-frame clonotypes and omits some of them. The sample contains 20,000 to 30,000 clones, 70% to 90% of which appear only once. The chain has TRBV7-9 and TRBJ2-7; possible D gene TRBD2, 6 bases. The sequencing input was peripheral blood. The TCR originated in a human donor in a cohort sampled during active COVID-19. CDR3 sequence reads: CASSHGSGDSYEQYF. CDR3 in DNA: TGTGCCAGCAGCCACGGTTCGGGGGACTCCTACGAGCAGTACTTC.